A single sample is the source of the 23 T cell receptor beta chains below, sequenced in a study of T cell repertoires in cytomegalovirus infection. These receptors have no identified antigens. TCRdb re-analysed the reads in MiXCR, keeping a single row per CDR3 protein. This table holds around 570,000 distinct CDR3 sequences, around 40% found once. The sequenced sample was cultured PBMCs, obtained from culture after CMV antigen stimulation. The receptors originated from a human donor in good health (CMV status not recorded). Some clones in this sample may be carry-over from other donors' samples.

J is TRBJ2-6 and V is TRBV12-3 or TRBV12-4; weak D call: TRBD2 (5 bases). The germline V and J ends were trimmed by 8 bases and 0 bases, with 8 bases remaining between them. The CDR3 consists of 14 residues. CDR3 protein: CASLRDSGANVLTF. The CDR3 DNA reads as TGTGCCAGCCTACGGGACTCTGGGGCCAACGTCCTGACTTTC.

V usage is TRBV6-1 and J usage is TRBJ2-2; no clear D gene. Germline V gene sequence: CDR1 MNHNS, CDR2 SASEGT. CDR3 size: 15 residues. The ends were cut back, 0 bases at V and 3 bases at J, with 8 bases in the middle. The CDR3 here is CASSEAIWDTGELFF. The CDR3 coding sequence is TGTGCCAGCAGTGAAGCGATTTGGGACACCGGGGAGCTGTTTTTT.

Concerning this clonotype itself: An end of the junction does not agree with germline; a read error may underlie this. CDR3 region: CASSFGGSYDSPLHF. DNA for the CDR3: TGTGCCAGCAGCTTCGGGGGCTCCTATGATTCACCCCTCCACTTT. V and J are TRBV11-2 and TRBJ1-6, with a possible D match to TRBD1 (6 bases). The CDR3 sequence is 15 residues long. Germline CDR1 reads SGHAT; CDR2 reads FQNNGV.

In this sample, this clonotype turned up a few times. CDR3 in DNA: TGTGCCAGCAGCCCACCTCGGACAGGGGCCCTCTTCTATGGCTACACCTTC. Protein: CASSPPRTGALFYGYTF. J is TRBJ1-2 and V is TRBV7-9; 9 bases fit TRBD1. Germline V gene data show CDR1 as SEHNR and CDR2 as FQNEAQ (reference sequence). V trimming: 5 bases; J trimming: 4 bases; junction bases outside the gene matches: 14. The CDR3 loop spans 17 amino acids.

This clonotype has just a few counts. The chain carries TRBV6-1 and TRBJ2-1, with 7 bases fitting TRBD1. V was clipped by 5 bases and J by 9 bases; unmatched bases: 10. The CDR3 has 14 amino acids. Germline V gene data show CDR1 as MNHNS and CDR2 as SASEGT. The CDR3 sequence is CASSRQGFGGEQFF. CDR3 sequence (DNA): TGTGCCAGCAGTCGACAGGGTTTCGGAGGTGAGCAGTTCTTC.

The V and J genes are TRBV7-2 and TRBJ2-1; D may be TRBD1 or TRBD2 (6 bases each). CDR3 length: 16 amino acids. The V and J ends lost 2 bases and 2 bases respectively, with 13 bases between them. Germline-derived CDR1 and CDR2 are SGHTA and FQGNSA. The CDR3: CASSLYWGAAYNEQFF. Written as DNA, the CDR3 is TGTGCCAGCAGCTTATACTGGGGGGCCGCCTACAATGAGCAGTTCTTC.

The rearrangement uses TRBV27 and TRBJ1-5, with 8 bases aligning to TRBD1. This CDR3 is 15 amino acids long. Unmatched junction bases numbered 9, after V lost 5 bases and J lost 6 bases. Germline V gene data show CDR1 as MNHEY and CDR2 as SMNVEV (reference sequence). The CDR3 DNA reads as TGTGCCAGCAGTCACCGGGGACAGGTCAGTCAGCCCCAGCATTTT. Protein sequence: CASSHRGQVSQPQHF.

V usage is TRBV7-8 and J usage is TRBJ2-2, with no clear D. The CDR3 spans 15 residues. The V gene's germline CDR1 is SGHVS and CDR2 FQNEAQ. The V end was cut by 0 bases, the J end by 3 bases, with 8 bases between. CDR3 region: CASSLAGLDTGELFF. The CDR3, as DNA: TGTGCCAGCAGCTTAGCTGGGTTGGACACCGGGGAGCTGTTTTTT. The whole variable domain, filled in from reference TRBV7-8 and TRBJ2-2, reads GAGVSQSPRYKVAKRGQDVALRCDPISGHVSLFWYQQALGQGPEFLTYFQNEAQLDKSGLPSDRFFAERPEGSVSTLKIQRTQQEDSAVYLCASSLAGLDTGELFFGEGSRLTVL.

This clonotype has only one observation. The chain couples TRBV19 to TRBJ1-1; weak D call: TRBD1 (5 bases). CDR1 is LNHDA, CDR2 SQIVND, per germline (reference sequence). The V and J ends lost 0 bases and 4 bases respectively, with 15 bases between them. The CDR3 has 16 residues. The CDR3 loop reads CASSIDLGARTTEAFF. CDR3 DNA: TGTGCCAGTAGTATAGATCTAGGGGCTAGAACCACTGAAGCTTTCTTT.

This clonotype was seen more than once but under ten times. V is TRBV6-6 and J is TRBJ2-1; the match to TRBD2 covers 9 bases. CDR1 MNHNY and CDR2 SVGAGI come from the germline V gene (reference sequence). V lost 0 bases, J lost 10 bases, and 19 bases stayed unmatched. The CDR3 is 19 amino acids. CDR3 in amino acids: CASSYSRPLEREEGGEQFF. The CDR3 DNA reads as TGTGCCAGCAGTTACTCGAGGCCTTTGGAGCGGGAGGAAGGAGGGGAGCAGTTCTTC.

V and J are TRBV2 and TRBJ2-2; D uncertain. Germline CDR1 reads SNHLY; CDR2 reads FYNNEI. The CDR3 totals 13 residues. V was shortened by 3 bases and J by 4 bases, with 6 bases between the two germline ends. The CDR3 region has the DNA TGTGCCAGCAGTGAGAAACTCACCGGGGAGCTGTTTTTT. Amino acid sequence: CASSEKLTGELFF.

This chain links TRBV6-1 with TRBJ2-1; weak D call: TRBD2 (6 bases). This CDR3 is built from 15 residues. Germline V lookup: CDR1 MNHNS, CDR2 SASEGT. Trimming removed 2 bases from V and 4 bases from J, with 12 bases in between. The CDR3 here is CASSEYRGNYNEQFF. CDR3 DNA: TGTGCCAGCAGTGAATATCGCGGGAATTACAATGAGCAGTTCTTC.

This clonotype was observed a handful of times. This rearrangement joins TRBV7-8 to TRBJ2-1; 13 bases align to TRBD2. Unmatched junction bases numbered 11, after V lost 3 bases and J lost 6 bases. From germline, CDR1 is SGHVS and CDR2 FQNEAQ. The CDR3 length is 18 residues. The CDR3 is CASSFLTSGRAGGNEQFF. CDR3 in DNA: TGTGCCAGCAGCTTCCTAACTAGCGGGAGGGCAGGGGGCAATGAGCAGTTCTTC.

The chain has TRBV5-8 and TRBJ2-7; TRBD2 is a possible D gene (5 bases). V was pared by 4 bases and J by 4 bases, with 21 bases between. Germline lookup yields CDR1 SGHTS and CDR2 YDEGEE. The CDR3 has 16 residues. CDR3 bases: TGTGCCAGCAGCCCTTCCGGCGCCGATGAGGGATACGAGCAGTACTTC. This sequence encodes CASSPSGADEGYEQYF.

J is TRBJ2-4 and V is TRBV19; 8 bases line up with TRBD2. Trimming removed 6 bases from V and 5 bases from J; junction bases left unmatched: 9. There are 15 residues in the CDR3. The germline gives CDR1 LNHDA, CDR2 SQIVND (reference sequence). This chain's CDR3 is CASSYSGRSENIQYF. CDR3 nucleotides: TGTGCCAGTAGCTACAGCGGGAGATCGGAAAACATTCAGTACTTC.

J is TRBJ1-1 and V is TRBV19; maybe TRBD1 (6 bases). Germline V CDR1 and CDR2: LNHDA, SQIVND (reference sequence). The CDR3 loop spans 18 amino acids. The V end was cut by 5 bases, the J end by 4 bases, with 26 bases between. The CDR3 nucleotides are TGTGCCAGTAGTTCATTGGGACCGATATTCGGAGGGGGCACTGAAGCTTTCTTT. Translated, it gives CASSSLGPIFGGGTEAFF.

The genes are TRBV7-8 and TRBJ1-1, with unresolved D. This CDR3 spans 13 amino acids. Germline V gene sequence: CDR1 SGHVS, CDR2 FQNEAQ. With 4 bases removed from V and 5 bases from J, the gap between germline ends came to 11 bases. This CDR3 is CASSSDIITEAFF. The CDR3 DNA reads TGTGCCAGCAGCTCCGACATAATTACTGAAGCTTTCTTT.

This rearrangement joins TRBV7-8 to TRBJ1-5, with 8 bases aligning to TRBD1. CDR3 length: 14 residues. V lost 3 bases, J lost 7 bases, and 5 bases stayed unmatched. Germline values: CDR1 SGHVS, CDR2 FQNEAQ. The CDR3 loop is CASSFGQGRQPQHF. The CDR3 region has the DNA TGTGCCAGCAGCTTCGGACAGGGACGACAGCCCCAGCATTTT.

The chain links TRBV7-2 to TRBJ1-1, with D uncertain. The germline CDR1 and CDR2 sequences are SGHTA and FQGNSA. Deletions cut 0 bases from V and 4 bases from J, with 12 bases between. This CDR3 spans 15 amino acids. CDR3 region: CASSLAPMGGTEAFF. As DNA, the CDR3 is TGTGCCAGCAGCTTAGCGCCGATGGGTGGCACTGAAGCTTTCTTT.

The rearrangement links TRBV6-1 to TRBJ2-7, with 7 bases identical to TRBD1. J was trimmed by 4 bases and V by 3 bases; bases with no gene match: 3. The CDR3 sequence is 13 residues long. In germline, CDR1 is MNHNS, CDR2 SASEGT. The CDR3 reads CASSDQGVYEQYF. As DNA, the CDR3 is TGTGCCAGCAGTGATCAGGGGGTGTACGAGCAGTACTTC.

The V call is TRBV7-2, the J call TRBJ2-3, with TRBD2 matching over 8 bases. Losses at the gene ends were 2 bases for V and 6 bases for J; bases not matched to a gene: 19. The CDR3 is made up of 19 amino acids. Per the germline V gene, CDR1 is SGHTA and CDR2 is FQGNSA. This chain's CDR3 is CASSLLGLAGGWFRDTQYF. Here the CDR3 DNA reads TGTGCCAGCAGCTTATTGGGACTGGCGGGGGGATGGTTTAGGGATACGCAGTATTTT.

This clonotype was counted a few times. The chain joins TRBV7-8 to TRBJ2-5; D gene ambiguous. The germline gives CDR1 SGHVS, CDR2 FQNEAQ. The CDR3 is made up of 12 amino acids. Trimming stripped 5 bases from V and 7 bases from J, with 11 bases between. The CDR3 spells CASSPRVGTQYF. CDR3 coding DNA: TGTGCCAGCAGCCCCCGCGTGGGGACCCAGTACTTC.

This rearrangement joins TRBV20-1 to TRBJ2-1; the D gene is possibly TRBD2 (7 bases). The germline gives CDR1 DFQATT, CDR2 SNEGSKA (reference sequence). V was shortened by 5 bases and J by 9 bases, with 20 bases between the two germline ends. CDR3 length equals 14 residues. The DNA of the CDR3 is TGCAGTGCTCCACGGGGGGCGCCCCACGGTGAGCAGTTCTTC. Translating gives CSAPRGAPHGEQFF.